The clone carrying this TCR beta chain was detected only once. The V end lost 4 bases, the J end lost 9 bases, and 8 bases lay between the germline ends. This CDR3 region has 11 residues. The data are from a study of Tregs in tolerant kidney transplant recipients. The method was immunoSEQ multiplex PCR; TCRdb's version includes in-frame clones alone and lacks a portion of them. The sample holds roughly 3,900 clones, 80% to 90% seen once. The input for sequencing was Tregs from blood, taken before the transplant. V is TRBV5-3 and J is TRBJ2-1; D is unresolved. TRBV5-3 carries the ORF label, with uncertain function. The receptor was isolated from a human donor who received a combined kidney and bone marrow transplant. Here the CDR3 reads CARSPGTEQFF. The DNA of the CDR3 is TGTGCCAGAAGCCCGGGTACTGAGCAGTTCTTC.